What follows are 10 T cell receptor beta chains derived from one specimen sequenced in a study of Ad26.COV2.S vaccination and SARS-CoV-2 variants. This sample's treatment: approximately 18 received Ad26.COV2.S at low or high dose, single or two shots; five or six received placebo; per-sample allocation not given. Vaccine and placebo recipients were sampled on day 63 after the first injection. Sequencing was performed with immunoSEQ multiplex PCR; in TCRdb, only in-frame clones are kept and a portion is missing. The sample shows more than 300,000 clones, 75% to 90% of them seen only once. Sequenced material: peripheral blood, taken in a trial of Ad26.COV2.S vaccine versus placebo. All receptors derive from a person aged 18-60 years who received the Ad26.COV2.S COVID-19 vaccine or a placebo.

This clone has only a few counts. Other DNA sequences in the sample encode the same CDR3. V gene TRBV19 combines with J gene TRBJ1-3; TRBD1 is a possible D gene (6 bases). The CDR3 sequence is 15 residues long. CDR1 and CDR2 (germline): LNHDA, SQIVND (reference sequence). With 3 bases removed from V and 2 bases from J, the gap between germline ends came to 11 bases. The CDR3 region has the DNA TGTGCCAGTAGTATCGCGGGGGCGGCTGGAAACACCATATATTTT. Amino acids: CASSIAGAAGNTIYF.

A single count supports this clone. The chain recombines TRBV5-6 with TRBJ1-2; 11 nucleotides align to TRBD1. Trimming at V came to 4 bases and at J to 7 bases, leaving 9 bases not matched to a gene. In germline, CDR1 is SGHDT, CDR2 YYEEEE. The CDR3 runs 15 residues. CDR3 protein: CASSTEDRGRGGYTF. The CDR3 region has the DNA TGTGCCAGCAGCACCGAGGACAGGGGGCGCGGTGGCTACACCTTC.

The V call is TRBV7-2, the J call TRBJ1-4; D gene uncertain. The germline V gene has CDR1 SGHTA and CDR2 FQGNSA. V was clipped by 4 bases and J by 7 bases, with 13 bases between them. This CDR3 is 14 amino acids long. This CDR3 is CASSSQGFIEKLFF. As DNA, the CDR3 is TGTGCCAGCAGCTCGCAAGGCTTTATTGAAAAACTGTTTTTT.

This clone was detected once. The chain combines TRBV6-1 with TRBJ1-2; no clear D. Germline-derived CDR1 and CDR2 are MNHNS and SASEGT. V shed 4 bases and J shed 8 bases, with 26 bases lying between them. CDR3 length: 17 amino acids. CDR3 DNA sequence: TGTGCCAGCAGTGCTGTAGCGTGGGCGCCTAAACTGGGGGGCTACACCTTC. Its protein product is CASSAVAWAPKLGGYTF.

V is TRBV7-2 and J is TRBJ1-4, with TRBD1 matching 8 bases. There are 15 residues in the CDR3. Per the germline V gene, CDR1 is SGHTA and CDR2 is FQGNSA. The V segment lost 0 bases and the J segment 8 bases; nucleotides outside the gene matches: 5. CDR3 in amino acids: CASSLASGGEEKLFF. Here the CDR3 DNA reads TGTGCCAGCAGCTTAGCTTCAGGGGGCGAAGAAAAACTGTTTTTT. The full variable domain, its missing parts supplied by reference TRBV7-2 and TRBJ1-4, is GAGVSQSPSNKVTEKGKDVELRCDPISGHTALYWYRQSLGQGLEFLIYFQGNSAPDKSGLPSDRFSAERTGGSVSTLTIQRTQQEDSAVYLCASSLASGGEEKLFFGSGTQLSVL.

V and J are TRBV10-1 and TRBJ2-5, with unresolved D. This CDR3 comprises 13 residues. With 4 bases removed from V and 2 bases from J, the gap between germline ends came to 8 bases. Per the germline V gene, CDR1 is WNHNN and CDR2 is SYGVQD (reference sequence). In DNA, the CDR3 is TGCGCCAGCAGTGTAGGTGGGCAAGAGACCCAGTACTTC. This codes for CASSVGGQETQYF.

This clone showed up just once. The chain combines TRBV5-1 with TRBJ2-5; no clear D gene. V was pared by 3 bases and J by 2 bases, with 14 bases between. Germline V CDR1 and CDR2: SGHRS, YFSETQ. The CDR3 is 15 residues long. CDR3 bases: TGCGCCAGCAGCTCCGACGGCGGCGAGCAAGAGACCCAGTACTTC. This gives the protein CASSSDGGEQETQYF.

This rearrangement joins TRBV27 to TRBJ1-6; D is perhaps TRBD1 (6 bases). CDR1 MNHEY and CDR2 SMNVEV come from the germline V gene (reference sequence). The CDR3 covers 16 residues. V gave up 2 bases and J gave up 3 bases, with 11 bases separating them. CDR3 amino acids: CASSLGGGFYNSPLHF. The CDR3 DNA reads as TGTGCCAGCAGTTTAGGGGGGGGCTTCTATAATTCACCCCTCCACTTT.

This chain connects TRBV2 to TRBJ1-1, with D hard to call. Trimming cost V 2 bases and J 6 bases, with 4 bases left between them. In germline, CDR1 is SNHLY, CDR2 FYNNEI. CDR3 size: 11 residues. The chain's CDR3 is CASSETAEAFF. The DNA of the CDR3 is TGTGCCAGCAGTGAAACAGCTGAAGCTTTCTTT.

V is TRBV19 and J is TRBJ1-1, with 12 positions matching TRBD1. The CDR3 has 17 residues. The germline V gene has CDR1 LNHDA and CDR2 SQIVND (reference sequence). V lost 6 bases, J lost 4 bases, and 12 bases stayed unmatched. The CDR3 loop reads CASSAGTGGFVGTEAFF. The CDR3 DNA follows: TGTGCCAGTAGCGCCGGGACAGGGGGCTTTGTGGGCACTGAAGCTTTCTTT. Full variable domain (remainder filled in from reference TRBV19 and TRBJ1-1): DGGITQSPKYLFRKEGQNVTLSCEQNLNHDAMYWYRQDPGQGLRLIYYSQIVNDFQKGDIAEGYSVSREKKESFPLTVTSAQKNPTAFYLCASSAGTGGFVGTEAFFGQGTRLTVV.